Sequencing of this TCR beta chain was carried out in a study of PD-1 blockade in classical Hodgkin lymphoma (dated by TCRdb to 2018 to 2021). Regarding the study in general: A peripheral blood immune signature of response to PD-1 blockade in classical Hodgkin lymphoma was defined using TCR beta sequencing and CyTOF. The investigation overall reported the following: Newly diagnosed patients were reported to have lower baseline TCR diversity than healthy donors, and relapsed/refractory patients were reported to have lower baseline TCR diversity still. The study was limited to a single clinical trial cohort, and causes of repertoire differences, possibly disease activity or prior therapy, remained undefined.

This sample's time point label indicates: newly diagnosed, previously untreated cHL patient sample. Magnetic negative selection with a Miltenyi CD4+ T cell isolation kit was used to purify CD4+ T cells from thawed PBMCs. PBMCs from patients with newly diagnosed, previously untreated classical Hodgkin lymphoma were sequenced as a comparison group for the relapsed/refractory trial patients. Peripheral blood was collected in 8 mL Vacutainer Cell Preparation Tubes, from which PBMCs were isolated by centrifugation and then cryopreserved. Purified CD4+ and CD8+ fractions were prepared only for cases where an additional PBMC sample was available. Magnetically labelled cells were depleted on LS columns in a quadroMACS separator, and the flow-through was collected as the purified fraction. With respect to this clone: There is no known antigen for this receptor. Base qualities were left out, and no much larger clone turns up one base away.

Genomic DNA was isolated using the Qiagen DNeasy kit from unsorted PBMCs as well as from negatively selected CD4+ and CD8+ fractions. Amplification of TCR beta CDR3 regions was done by immunoSEQ multiplex PCR with primers that anneal to V and J segments. A synthetic immune receptor repertoire was used to minimize amplification bias, and any residual bias was removed computationally once sequencing was done. Concerning the study's data processing: Repertoire diversity was quantified as the Shannon entropy index using custom Python scripts. Unsorted, CD4+ and CD8+ repertoires were analyzed separately, except for combined analyses in which CD4+ and CD8+ sequences were merged in silico. TCRdb's version of the immuneACCESS table is confined to in-frame rearrangements and falls short of the full clone set. An unresolved V gene accounts for under half of the shortfall where checked; the remainder is of unknown origin. V and J calls and clone size are copied from that table; D and trimming were computed from the DNA. For this sample there are nearly 25,000 clones; more than 80% appear just once. The top ten clonotypes cover about 0.55% of the sample.

V is reduced by 4 bases and J by 11 bases, leaving a spacing of 18 bases between them. The CDR3 runs 13 amino acids, cysteine and phenylalanine included. Left in the record is the CDR3 DNA by itself, 39 bases read in frame from the first base. CDR1 and CDR2 (SGHDT, YYEEEE) derive from the germline V gene. The chain couples TRBV5-6 to TRBJ2-5; a tentative D match to TRBD2 spans 5 bases. The sequenced sample consisted of CD4+ T cells from blood. The receptor's source is a human donor with classical Hodgkin lymphoma. The nucleotide sequence reads as follows: TGTGCCAGCAGCCTCACTCCTCGGGGTAGTCAGTACTTC. It specifies CASSLTPRGSQYF.